The entry below gives a single TCR beta chain sequence along with its context. The data were obtained in a study of blood T cell repertoires in COVID-19. The CDR3 length is 13 residues. V lost 6 bases and J lost 7; bases outside the gene matches: 5. CDR1 is MNHEY, CDR2 SVGAGI, per germline. Profiling relied on immunoSEQ multiplex PCR, and the TCRdb table lists in-frame clones only, not all of them. Among tens of thousands of clones listed, approximately 90% were seen once. The receptor comes from a woman aged 70-85 years with acute or convalescent COVID-19. The rearrangement uses TRBV6-5 and TRBJ1-5; 8 bases map to TRBD1. The sample consisted of peripheral blood. The CDR3 loop is CASSLQGAQPQHF. DNA for the CDR3: TGTGCCAGCAGCCTTCAGGGGGCCCAGCCCCAGCATTTT.